The 24 T cell receptor beta chains below were found in one sample sequenced in a study of shared clonotypes between healthy human individuals. The data were produced by immunoSEQ multiplex PCR, yet TCRdb's version contains in-frame clones alone and is incomplete. This table has about 2 million clones, 85% to 95% appearing once. The specimen sequenced was naive CD4+ T cells sorted from blood. Subset of the sample: CD45RA+ positively selected. The receptors stem from a man younger than 35 in good health.

The J gene is TRBJ2-3, the V gene TRBV27, with 7 bases identical to TRBD1. Germline CDR1 MNHEY, CDR2 SMNVEV (reference sequence). This CDR3 has 18 amino acids. Trimming removed 2 bases from V and 4 bases from J; junction bases left unmatched: 15. For the CDR3, the DNA is TGTGCCAGCAGTTTACGACTCCAGGACAGGTTGACCTCAGATACGCAGTATTTT. It translates to CASSLRLQDRLTSDTQYF.

The V and J genes are TRBV5-1 and TRBJ2-3, with 7 bases fitting TRBD2. The trim removed 0 bases at V and 1 base at J, leaving 5 bases unmatched. This CDR3 comprises 16 residues. CDR1 is SGHRS, CDR2 YFSETQ, per germline. For the CDR3, the DNA is TGCGCCAGCAGCTTGGCGGCGGGAGCGGGCACAGATACGCAGTATTTT. This translates into CASSLAAGAGTDTQYF.

Comments on this clone: The same CDR3 arises from other DNA sequences in this sample as well. This sequence joins TRBV5-1 and TRBJ1-4; D is undetermined. This CDR3 has 14 residues. Germline CDR1 reads SGHRS; CDR2 reads YFSETQ. V was trimmed by 3 bases and J by 8 bases, leaving 14 bases between them. This CDR3 is CASSSGTLGEKLFF. The DNA of the CDR3 is TGCGCCAGCAGCTCGGGAACCCTTGGCGAAAAACTGTTTTTT. The variable domain in full, with the rest retrieved from reference TRBV5-1 and TRBJ1-4, is KAGVTQTPRYLIKTRGQQVTLSCSPISGHRSVSWYQQTPGQGLQFLFEYFSETQRNKGNFPGRFSGRQFSNSRSEMNVSTLELGDSALYLCASSSGTLGEKLFFGSGTQLSVL.

This chain joins TRBV6-1 and TRBJ1-2, with D possibly TRBD1 on 6 matching bases. Trimming pared 6 bases from V and 8 bases from J, leaving 19 bases between. Germline-derived CDR1 and CDR2 are MNHNS and SASEGT. The CDR3 consists of 14 residues. CDR3 region: CASSQLRGFDGYTF. The CDR3 bases are TGTGCCAGCAGCCAGCTCAGGGGATTCGACGGCTACACCTTC.

V and J are TRBV7-2 and TRBJ1-6; no reliable D call. CDR3 length: 13 amino acids. Looked up from germline, CDR1 is SGHTA and CDR2 is FQGNSA. Trimming cost V 2 bases and J 8 bases, with 7 bases left between them. Here the CDR3 DNA reads TGTGCCAGCAGCTTAAGAGTTGATTCACCCCTCCACTTT. Translating it yields CASSLRVDSPLHF.

This clone was counted once. Within the sample, other DNA sequences also encode this same CDR3. The rearrangement joins TRBV9 to TRBJ1-4; D perhaps matches TRBD1 (5 bases). This CDR3 region has 14 residues. The V gene lost 3 bases and the J gene lost 4 bases, with 10 bases spanning the gap. Germline V CDR1 and CDR2: SGDLS, YYNGEE. CDR3 amino acids: CASSGGTVNEKLFF. In nucleotides, the CDR3 is TGTGCCAGCAGCGGAGGGACGGTTAATGAAAAACTGTTTTTT.

This clone was seen just once. V is TRBV5-1 and J is TRBJ2-3, with TRBD2 identical over 8 bases. Germline V lookup: CDR1 SGHRS, CDR2 YFSETQ. The V gene end was trimmed by 2 bases and the J gene end by 0 bases; junction bases not matched to a gene: 8. This CDR3 region has 17 residues. The DNA of the CDR3 is TGCGCCAGCAGCTTAAACTTAGCGGGGAGTAGCACAGATACGCAGTATTTT. Translated, it gives CASSLNLAGSSTDTQYF.

This clone showed up just a few times. Within the sample, other DNA sequences also encode this same CDR3. This sequence joins TRBV5-1 and TRBJ2-1; D is undetermined. V was clipped by 0 bases and J by 2 bases, with 6 bases between them. The length of the CDR3 is 14 residues. Germline V lookup: CDR1 SGHRS, CDR2 YFSETQ. CDR3 in amino acids: CASSLGVAYNEQFF. The CDR3 bases are TGCGCCAGCAGCTTGGGGGTAGCCTACAATGAGCAGTTCTTC.

This chain links TRBV5-8 with TRBJ2-7; perhaps TRBD1 as D (6 bases). Germline CDR1 reads SGHTS; CDR2 reads YDEGEE. V gave up 1 base and J gave up 3 bases, with 11 bases separating them. CDR3 size: 14 residues. The CDR3 region is CASSLQGQGYEQYF. The CDR3 nucleotides are TGTGCCAGCAGCTTGCAGGGGCAGGGCTACGAGCAGTACTTC.

This chain links TRBV6-6 with TRBJ2-5; perhaps TRBD2 as D (6 bases). The CDR3 has 13 amino acids. The germline gives CDR1 MNHNY, CDR2 SVGAGI (reference sequence). V was pared by 6 bases and J by 5 bases, with 13 bases between. The CDR3 nucleotides are TGTGCCAGCAGCGCAGGGACTCTGGAGACCCAGTACTTC. This sequence encodes CASSAGTLETQYF.

This chain uses TRBV7-2 with TRBJ2-7, with 14 bases that match TRBD2. After removal of 2 bases from V and 7 bases from J, the junction contained 7 bases not matched to a gene. Germline V gene sequence: CDR1 SGHTA, CDR2 FQGNSA. CDR3 length equals 16 residues. In DNA, the CDR3 is TGTGCCAGCAGCTTACAACCGGGACTAGCGGGGGTGGAGCAGTACTTC. It encodes CASSLQPGLAGVEQYF. The entire variable domain, with the rest obtained from reference TRBV7-2 and TRBJ2-7, is as follows: GAGVSQSPSNKVTEKGKDVELRCDPISGHTALYWYRQSLGQGLEFLIYFQGNSAPDKSGLPSDRFSAERTGGSVSTLTIQRTQQEDSAVYLCASSLQPGLAGVEQYFGPGTRLTVT.

The chain recombines TRBV12-5 with TRBJ1-5; tentative D call: TRBD1 (5 bases). CDR1 and CDR2 (germline): LGHNT, FRNRAP. Trimming shortened V by 0 bases and J by 3 bases, and 15 bases separated the two germline ends. CDR3 length equals 17 residues. The CDR3: CASGLVLIGGINQPQHF. CDR3 coding DNA: TGTGCTAGTGGTTTGGTATTGATTGGGGGAATCAATCAGCCCCAGCATTTT.

The chain employs TRBV7-6 and TRBJ2-7, with 8 positions matching TRBD1. CDR1 is SGHVS and CDR2 is FNYEAQ in the germline V gene. This CDR3 has 15 residues. The V gene end was trimmed by 5 bases and the J gene end by 5 bases; junction bases not matched to a gene: 11. In DNA, the CDR3 is TGTGCCAGCAGCCAGCGAATGACAGGGGCTAACGAGCAGTACTTC. Protein: CASSQRMTGANEQYF.

The chain links TRBV30 to TRBJ1-5; possible D gene TRBD1, 5 bases. Germline V CDR1 and CDR2: GTSNPN, SVGIG (reference sequence). V dropped 8 bases and J dropped 0 bases, with 14 bases sitting between them. The CDR3 contains 14 residues. The CDR3 loop reads CATSGGNSNQPQHF. CDR3 coding DNA: TGTGCCACCTCCGGGGGTAATAGCAATCAGCCCCAGCATTTT.

V and J are TRBV14 and TRBJ2-7; 8 positions match TRBD1. Germline V CDR1 and CDR2: SGHDN, FVKESK. Germline trimming cut 2 bases from V and 5 bases from J; bases unmatched to any gene: 8. The CDR3 loop spans 15 amino acids. The CDR3 bases are TGTGCCAGCAGCCAACAGGACAGGGTGTTACACGAGCAGTACTTC. Translation gives CASSQQDRVLHEQYF.

The CDR3 bases are TGCGCCAGCAGCTTGGGGACAGGGGAGGCCTATGGCTACACCTTC. It yields the protein CASSLGTGEAYGYTF. This rearrangement joins TRBV5-1 to TRBJ1-2, with TRBD1 matching over 9 bases. This CDR3 has 15 residues. From germline, CDR1 is SGHRS and CDR2 YFSETQ. V lost 0 bases, J lost 4 bases, and 4 bases stayed unmatched.

The chain has TRBV7-2 and TRBJ2-5, with D hard to call. Germline values: CDR1 SGHTA, CDR2 FQGNSA. V shed 5 bases and J shed 0 bases, with 13 bases lying between them. This CDR3 has 15 residues. CDR3 sequence (DNA): TGTGCCAGCAGCCCCTTGCATACATACCAAGAGACCCAGTACTTC. Translation: CASSPLHTYQETQYF.

J is TRBJ2-5 and V is TRBV2; the D gene is possibly TRBD2 (6 bases). Between the trimmed V and J ends, which lost 4 bases and 3 bases, there was a span of 15 bases. CDR3 length: 15 amino acids. CDR1 and CDR2 from the germline V gene are SNHLY and FYNNEI. CDR3 DNA: TGTGCCAGCAGTGGGGGCGCTAGCGCTAAAGAGACCCAGTACTTC. It encodes CASSGGASAKETQYF. Together with reference TRBV2 and TRBJ2-5, the CDR3 gives the full variable domain: EPEVTQTPSHQVTQMGQEVILRCVPISNHLYFYWYRQILGQKVEFLVSFYNNEISEKSEIFDDQFSVERPDGSNFTLKIRSTKLEDSAMYFCASSGGASAKETQYFGPGTRLLVL.

The genes are TRBV7-8 and TRBJ2-5, with D tentatively TRBD1 or TRBD2 (5 bases each). The CDR3 is 15 residues long. Trimming shortened V by 5 bases and J by 1 base, and 14 bases separated the two germline ends. From germline, CDR1 is SGHVS and CDR2 FQNEAQ. DNA for the CDR3: TGTGCCAGCAGCCCTCGGGACCTGCCCCAAGAGACCCAGTACTTC. This gives the protein CASSPRDLPQETQYF. Complete variable domain (other parts from reference TRBV7-8 and TRBJ2-5): GAGVSQSPRYKVAKRGQDVALRCDPISGHVSLFWYQQALGQGPEFLTYFQNEAQLDKSGLPSDRFFAERPEGSVSTLKIQRTQQEDSAVYLCASSPRDLPQETQYFGPGTRLLVL.

CDR3 nucleotides: TGTGCCAGCAGCTTGGACAGAGATGGCTACACCTTC. It is translated as CASSLDRDGYTF. The chain is built from TRBV5-6 and TRBJ1-2; no reliable D call. The CDR3 consists of 12 residues. Germline V lookup: CDR1 SGHDT, CDR2 YYEEEE. V was clipped by 0 bases and J by 6 bases, with 6 bases between them.

V gene TRBV7-9 combines with J gene TRBJ2-5; D uncertain. The CDR3 extends over 13 amino acids. Looked up from germline, CDR1 is SEHNR and CDR2 is FQNEAQ (reference sequence). V was shortened by 6 bases and J by 0 bases, with 8 bases between the two germline ends. CDR3 protein: CASRGTNQETQYF. CDR3 sequence (DNA): TGTGCCAGCAGAGGCACGAACCAAGAGACCCAGTACTTC.

The rearrangement uses TRBV5-1 and TRBJ1-4, with a tentative D call TRBD1 (5 bases). This CDR3 is built from 18 residues. Per germline, CDR1 SGHRS and CDR2 YFSETQ. The V end lost 0 bases, the J end lost 0 bases, and 15 bases lay between the germline ends. DNA for the CDR3: TGCGCCAGCAGCTTGGGACAGCCCTTAAGCGCAACTAATGAAAAACTGTTTTTT. It encodes CASSLGQPLSATNEKLFF.

The V call is TRBV10-2, the J call TRBJ2-7; 9 nucleotides align to TRBD1. CDR1 WSHSY and CDR2 SAAADI come from the germline V gene. CDR3 length equals 15 residues. V gave up 7 bases and J gave up 2 bases; unmatched junction bases: 9. CDR3 in amino acids: CASTGSGTGTYEQYF. The CDR3 DNA reads as TGCGCCAGCACTGGTTCCGGGACAGGGACCTACGAGCAGTACTTC.

This chain links TRBV6-1 with TRBJ2-7; 8 nucleotides match TRBD1. Germline CDR1 and CDR2: MNHNS and SASEGT. Losses at the gene ends were 7 bases for V and 4 bases for J; bases not matched to a gene: 12. There are 15 residues in the CDR3. The CDR3 is CASTSPAGGQYEQYF. CDR3 in DNA: TGTGCCAGCACCTCGCCGGCAGGGGGCCAGTACGAGCAGTACTTC.